The 28 T cell receptor beta chains presented below share a single source sample, sequenced in a study of beta chain features in type 1 diabetes. Study findings and constraints: The study found moderately but significantly shorter TCRB CDR3s in all four CD4+ subsets of Type 1 diabetes patients.

Isolated RNA was reverse transcribed in full, so expressed TCRB transcripts were sequenced. Sequencing used immunoSEQ multiplex PCR; TCRdb keeps in-frame clones, though not all of them. The profile shows around 340,000 clones, approximately 10% of them singletons. Antigens of these TCRs are unknown. Sequenced: central memory CD4+ T cells from blood. The receptors here all came from a man aged 25-45 years with type 1 diabetes.

The J gene is TRBJ2-7, the V gene TRBV6-6; TRBD1 aligns across 11 bases. Germline V lookup: CDR1 MNHNY, CDR2 SVGAGI (reference sequence). V lost 4 bases, J lost 5 bases, and 7 bases stayed unmatched. The CDR3 runs to 15 residues. The CDR3 is CASSSRDRGADEQYF. CDR3 coding DNA: TGTGCCAGCAGTTCACGGGACAGGGGGGCCGACGAGCAGTACTTC.

This clone turned up a few times. The chain is built from TRBV7-2 and TRBJ2-6; 7 nucleotides line up with TRBD1. There are 16 residues in the CDR3. CDR1 and CDR2 (germline): SGHTA, FQGNSA. Losses at the gene ends were 5 bases for V and 2 bases for J; bases not matched to a gene: 6. The DNA for the CDR3 is TGTGCCAGCAGCGCAAACAGGGGAACTGGGGCCAACGTCCTGACTTTC. The encoded protein is CASSANRGTGANVLTF.

CDR3 bases: TGTGCCAGCAGCCAAGATGTTAGGACAGGGTATTCACCCCTCCACTTT. Residues: CASSQDVRTGYSPLHF. The chain is built from TRBV14 and TRBJ1-6, with TRBD1 identical over 8 bases. Germline loops: CDR1 SGHDN, CDR2 FVKESK. The J segment lost 8 bases and the V segment lost 0 bases, leaving 6 bases of the junction unmatched. The CDR3 is made up of 16 amino acids. Using reference TRBV14 and TRBJ1-6 for the parts outside the CDR3, the full variable domain is EAGVTQFPSHSVIEKGQTVTLRCDPISGHDNLYWYRRVMGKEIKFLLHFVKESKQDESGMPNNRFLAERTGGTYSTLKVQPAELEDSGVYFCASSQDVRTGYSPLHFGNGTRLTVT.

This clone was seen only a few times. A junction end diverges from the germline sequence, so it may reflect a read error. CDR3 sequence: CASSLVGQGNQATQYF. CDR3 DNA sequence: TGTGCCAGCAGCTTGGTAGGACAGGGGAATCAAGCGACCCAGTACTTC. The chain carries TRBV7-2 and TRBJ2-5; 9 nucleotides line up with TRBD1. CDR1 is SGHTA and CDR2 is FQGNSA in the germline V gene. The CDR3 loop spans 16 amino acids. The full variable domain, its missing parts supplied by reference TRBV7-2 and TRBJ2-5, is GAGVSQSPSNKVTEKGKDVELRCDPISGHTALYWYRQSLGQGLEFLIYFQGNSAPDKSGLPSDRFSAERTGGSVSTLTIQRTQQEDSAVYLCASSLVGQGNQATQYFGPGTRLLVL.

This clone has a handful of counts. This sequence joins TRBV28 and TRBJ1-4, with D maybe TRBD1 (6 bases). The CDR3 consists of 15 residues. Germline CDR1 and CDR2: MDHEN and SYDVKM. V dropped 4 bases and J dropped 7 bases, with 16 bases sitting between them. This chain's CDR3 is CASSSTYRGGEKLFF. The DNA for the CDR3 is TGTGCCAGCAGTTCGACCTACAGAGGGGGTGAAAAACTGTTTTTT.

This clone was detected only a few times. The identical CDR3 is also encoded by other nucleotide sequences in the sample. The rearrangement joins TRBV29-1 to TRBJ2-7; tentatively, D is TRBD1 (5 bases). Germline assignment: CDR1 SQVTM and CDR2 ANQGSEA. This CDR3 region has 12 residues. Trimming took off 4 bases at V and 6 bases at J, with 13 bases between the two ends. The CDR3 here is CSVGWGSLEQYF. DNA for the CDR3: TGCAGCGTTGGGTGGGGCTCGCTCGAGCAGTACTTC.

This clone was seen many times. The V and J genes are TRBV7-2 and TRBJ2-2, with no clear D. Trimming shortened V by 1 base and J by 1 base, and 4 bases separated the two germline ends. From germline, CDR1 is SGHTA and CDR2 FQGNSA. This CDR3 comprises 14 residues. The CDR3 sequence: CASSLVWNTGELFF. The DNA for the CDR3 is TGTGCCAGCAGCTTAGTCTGGAACACCGGGGAGCTGTTTTTT.

Many counts were recorded for this clone. For the CDR3, the DNA is TGTGCCATCAGTGAGTCGCGGAGGATGAACACTGAAGCTTTCTTT. It specifies CAISESRRMNTEAFF. The genes are TRBV10-3 and TRBJ1-1; D not resolved. This CDR3 comprises 15 residues. Germline loops: CDR1 ENHRY, CDR2 SYGVKD. Trimming took 0 bases from V and 0 from J, leaving 8 bases between them.

This clone was picked up many times. The rearrangement uses TRBV10-3 and TRBJ1-3; D not resolved. The CDR3 has 11 amino acids. Per germline, CDR1 ENHRY and CDR2 SYGVKD. V was trimmed by 4 bases and J by 4 bases, leaving 2 bases between them. The CDR3 DNA is TGTGCCATCAGTGCCGGAAACACCATATATTTT. Protein: CAISAGNTIYF.

A few counts support this clone. V and J are TRBV18 and TRBJ2-7; 10 bases are a match to TRBD2. CDR1 KGHSH and CDR2 LQKENI come from the germline V gene. The CDR3 is made up of 15 amino acids. J lost 4 bases, V lost 0 bases, and 3 bases had no gene match. The CDR3 region has the DNA TGTGCCAGCTCACCACCCGGGACTAGCGAGTACGAGCAGTACTTC. Residues: CASSPPGTSEYEQYF.

The chain couples TRBV7-6 to TRBJ2-5; 8 positions agree with TRBD1. The V segment lost 3 bases and the J segment 2 bases; nucleotides outside the gene matches: 8. There are 16 residues in the CDR3. The germline CDR1 and CDR2 sequences are SGHVS and FNYEAQ. The CDR3: CASSFSGQVNQETQYF. The DNA for the CDR3 is TGTGCCAGCAGCTTCTCGGGACAGGTCAATCAAGAGACCCAGTACTTC.

The chain carries TRBV4-3 and TRBJ1-1; D is unresolved. V lost 0 bases and J 11 bases, leaving 13 bases between the germline ends. CDR3 length: 13 amino acids. Looked up from germline, CDR1 is LGHNA and CDR2 is YSLEER. CDR3 residues: CASSQDLGQPAFF. Written as DNA, the CDR3 is TGCGCCAGCAGCCAAGATCTCGGGCAGCCCGCTTTCTTT.

The rearrangement uses TRBV7-8 and TRBJ1-1; D gene uncertain. Trimming left V 1 base short and J 5 bases short, with 8 bases between. The CDR3 consists of 13 residues. Per germline, CDR1 SGHVS and CDR2 FQNEAQ. This CDR3 reads CASSLVGRTEAFF. The DNA for the CDR3 is TGTGCCAGCAGCTTAGTTGGAAGGACTGAAGCTTTCTTT.

This chain uses TRBV6-5 with TRBJ1-4, with D tentatively TRBD1 (6 bases). The V and J ends lost 5 bases and 7 bases respectively, with 14 bases between them. Germline assignment: CDR1 MNHEY and CDR2 SVGAGI. The CDR3 has 14 residues. CDR3: CASSIQVRGEKLFF. The DNA for the CDR3 is TGTGCCAGCAGTATACAGGTCAGGGGTGAAAAACTGTTTTTT.

This sequence joins TRBV5-6 and TRBJ1-1, with D unresolved. CDR1 is SGHDT and CDR2 is YYEEEE in the germline V gene. CDR3 size: 14 residues. Trimming shortened V by 4 bases and J by 2 bases, and 12 bases separated the two germline ends. CDR3 in amino acids: CASSPEPGNTEAFF. CDR3 in DNA: TGTGCCAGCAGCCCCGAGCCCGGAAACACTGAAGCTTTCTTT. The full variable domain, completed using reference TRBV5-6 and TRBJ1-1, is DAGVTQSPTHLIKTRGQQVTLRCSPKSGHDTVSWYQQALGQGPQFIFQYYEEEERQRGNFPDRFSGHQFPNYSSELNVNALLLGDSALYLCASSPEPGNTEAFFGQGTRLTVV.

This clone was counted many times. V gene TRBV12-5 combines with J gene TRBJ2-3; D is perhaps TRBD1 or TRBD2 (5 bases each). Germline assignment: CDR1 LGHNT and CDR2 FRNRAP. The length of the CDR3 is 15 residues. Trimming pared 1 base from V and 6 bases from J, leaving 14 bases between. This chain's CDR3 is CASGLGGTDRDTQYF. The CDR3 nucleotides read TGTGCTAGTGGTTTGGGGGGGACGGACCGGGATACGCAGTATTTT.

There are many counts of this clone. The CDR3: CASRPRQGADYGYTF. The CDR3 DNA follows: TGTGCCAGCAGACCGAGACAGGGGGCCGACTATGGCTACACCTTC. This chain uses TRBV2 with TRBJ1-2; 10 bases agree with TRBD1. This CDR3 comprises 15 residues. The V gene end was trimmed by 6 bases and the J gene end by 3 bases; junction bases not matched to a gene: 7. CDR1 is SNHLY and CDR2 is FYNNEI in the germline V gene. Based on the CDR3 plus reference TRBV2 and TRBJ1-2, the full variable domain is EPEVTQTPSHQVTQMGQEVILRCVPISNHLYFYWYRQILGQKVEFLVSFYNNEISEKSEIFDDQFSVERPDGSNFTLKIRSTKLEDSAMYFCASRPRQGADYGYTFGSGTRLTVV.

This clone turned up a few times. The chain employs TRBV7-2 and TRBJ2-1, with 7 bases matching TRBD2. Germline V gene data show CDR1 as SGHTA and CDR2 as FQGNSA. This CDR3 is built from 12 residues. The junction had 2 bases not matched to a gene; V was cut back by 5 bases and J by 7 bases. The DNA for the CDR3 is TGTGCCAGCAGCCCTAGCGGAAATGAGCAGTTCTTC. Translating gives CASSPSGNEQFF.

The J gene is TRBJ2-4, the V gene TRBV7-9; D possibly corresponds to TRBD2 (6 bases). V lost 3 bases and J lost 6, with 21 bases in between. CDR1 is SEHNR, CDR2 FQNEAQ, per germline (reference sequence). The CDR3 length is 17 residues. The DNA for the CDR3 is TGTGCCAGCAGCTTCCCTAGGCGGCTAGCGACTGGAAACATTCAGTACTTC. This codes for CASSFPRRLATGNIQYF.

In this sample, this clone turned up a few times. The rearrangement uses TRBV28 and TRBJ1-5; D is ambiguous. The CDR3 is made up of 13 amino acids. The V gene's germline CDR1 is MDHEN and CDR2 SYDVKM. The germline V and J ends were trimmed by 4 bases and 3 bases, with 7 bases remaining between them. The CDR3, as DNA: TGTGCCAGCAGTTACCCACACAATCAGCCCCAGCATTTT. Translating gives CASSYPHNQPQHF.

This clone was counted only a few times. The chain uses TRBV7-2 and TRBJ1-5, with no clear D. The CDR3 contains 15 residues. Germline loops: CDR1 SGHTA, CDR2 FQGNSA. V lost 1 base and J lost 3, with 10 bases in between. The CDR3 loop is CASSLDRTFNQPQHF. The CDR3 nucleotides are TGTGCCAGCAGCTTAGACAGAACATTCAATCAGCCCCAGCATTTT.

The rearrangement joins TRBV29-1 to TRBJ2-7; D is unresolved. Germline loops: CDR1 SQVTM, CDR2 ANQGSEA. The V end was cut by 5 bases, the J end by 2 bases, with 13 bases between. The CDR3 contains 13 residues. This CDR3 reads CSVRAAGPYEQYF. CDR3 bases: TGCAGCGTTCGGGCAGCTGGCCCCTACGAGCAGTACTTC.

The table lists this clone with a few counts. The CDR3 DNA reads TGTGCCAGTTTTGACGGGGGGGGCACAGATACGCAGTATTTT. Its translation: CASFDGGGTDTQYF. The chain has TRBV19 and TRBJ2-3; 8 bases line up with TRBD2. Unmatched junction bases numbered 5, after V lost 8 bases and J lost 1 base. Looked up from germline, CDR1 is LNHDA and CDR2 is SQIVND (reference sequence). The CDR3 totals 14 residues.

The chain couples TRBV27 to TRBJ1-4; TRBD1 aligns across 7 bases. Germline V gene sequence: CDR1 MNHEY, CDR2 SMNVEV (reference sequence). The CDR3 runs to 14 residues. Losses at the gene ends were 5 bases for V and 7 bases for J; bases not matched to a gene: 7. CDR3 nucleotide sequence: TGTGCCAGCAGTAAGGGGGCTTTCAGTGAAAAACTGTTTTTT. Translating it yields CASSKGAFSEKLFF.

This clone was recorded many times. The J gene is TRBJ2-7, the V gene TRBV11-2, with a weak D call TRBD2 (5 bases). With 1 base removed from V and 9 bases from J, the gap between germline ends came to 13 bases. CDR3 length: 13 residues. Per germline, CDR1 SGHAT and CDR2 FQNNGV. CDR3 residues: CASSLGVYEGQYF. In DNA form, the CDR3 reads TGTGCCAGCAGCTTAGGCGTCTACGAGGGGCAGTACTTC.

Many counts were recorded for this clone. This chain joins TRBV7-6 and TRBJ1-5, with D possibly TRBD1 on 6 matching bases. The CDR3 is made up of 13 amino acids. Germline V gene lookup returns CDR1 SGHVS and CDR2 FNYEAQ. Trimming took 2 bases from V and 5 from J, leaving 7 bases between them. The CDR3 DNA sequence: TGTGCCAGCAGCTTAAACAGGGATCAGCCCCAGCATTTT. Translated, it gives CASSLNRDQPQHF.

The chain couples TRBV29-1 to TRBJ1-1; 9 bases match TRBD1. This CDR3 comprises 14 residues. J was trimmed by 0 bases and V by 6 bases; bases with no gene match: 5. Germline V gene sequence: CDR1 SQVTM, CDR2 ANQGSEA. This chain's CDR3 is CSVEQGAVNTEAFF. As DNA, the CDR3 is TGCAGCGTCGAACAGGGGGCGGTGAACACTGAAGCTTTCTTT.

This clone was seen a few times. V gene TRBV5-1 combines with J gene TRBJ2-3; 9 bases align to TRBD2. The ends lost 6 bases at V and 5 bases at J; junction bases unmatched: 10. This CDR3 is 15 amino acids long. Germline V CDR1 and CDR2: SGHRS, YFSETQ. The CDR3 DNA is TGCGCCAGCAAGTCTTGGACTAGCGCTGAAGATACGCAGTATTTT. Residues: CASKSWTSAEDTQYF.